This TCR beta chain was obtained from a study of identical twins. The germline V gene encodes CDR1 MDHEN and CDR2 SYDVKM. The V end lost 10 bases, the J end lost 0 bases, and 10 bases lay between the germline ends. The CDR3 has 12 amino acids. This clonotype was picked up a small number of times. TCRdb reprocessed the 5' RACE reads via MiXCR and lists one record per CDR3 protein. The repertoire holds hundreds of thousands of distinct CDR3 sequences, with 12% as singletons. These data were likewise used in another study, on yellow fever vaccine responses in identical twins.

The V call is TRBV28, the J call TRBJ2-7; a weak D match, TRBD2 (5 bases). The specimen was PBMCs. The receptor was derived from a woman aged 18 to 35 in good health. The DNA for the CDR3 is TGTGCCACCCTGGGGAGCTCCTACGAGCAGTACTTC. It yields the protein CATLGSSYEQYF. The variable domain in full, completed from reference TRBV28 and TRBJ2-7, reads DVKVTQSSRYLVKRTGEKVFLECVQDMDHENMFWYRQDPGLGLRLIYFSYDVKMKEKGDIPEGYSVSREKKERFSLILESASTNQTSMYLCATLGSSYEQYFGPGTRLTVT.